Below are 20 T cell receptor beta chains sequenced from a single sample in a study of blood T cell repertoires in COVID-19. The repertoire was sequenced with immunoSEQ multiplex PCR; TCRdb's copy has only in-frame clones and lacks some. The data hold about 64,000 clones, with 70% to 80% observed a single time. The sequenced material came from peripheral blood. These receptors all stem from a human donor in a cohort sampled during active COVID-19.

V usage is TRBV28 and J usage is TRBJ1-6; TRBD1 aligns across 9 bases. Trimming at V came to 6 bases and at J to 7 bases, leaving 7 bases not matched to a gene. CDR3 length equals 15 residues. Looked up from germline, CDR1 is MDHEN and CDR2 is SYDVKM. Written as DNA, the CDR3 is TGTGCCAGCAGGGGGGGCGACAGGGGGAATTCACCCCTCCACTTT. Protein: CASRGGDRGNSPLHF.

This clone is medium-sized (0.01 to 0.1%) within its sample. The rearrangement joins TRBV25-1 to TRBJ1-5, with D perhaps TRBD1 (6 bases). V lost 4 bases and J 7 bases, leaving 8 bases between the germline ends. Germline CDR1 MGHDK, CDR2 SYGVNS. The CDR3 runs 12 residues. CDR3: CASSAGAQPQHF. For the CDR3, the DNA is TGTGCCAGCAGTGCAGGGGCACAGCCCCAGCATTTT.

This chain uses TRBV4-3 with TRBJ1-5, with 8 positions matching TRBD1. With V trimmed by 0 bases and J by 6 bases, 4 bases remained unmatched. Germline V gives CDR1 LGHNA, CDR2 YSLEER. The CDR3 loop spans 15 amino acids. The chain's CDR3 is CASSQDRGPGQPQHF. In DNA form, the CDR3 reads TGCGCCAGCAGCCAAGACAGGGGGCCTGGTCAGCCCCAGCATTTT.

In its sample, this clone was seen a few times. This rearrangement joins TRBV7-3 to TRBJ2-2, with a possible D match to TRBD1 (5 bases). The CDR3 sequence is 16 residues long. Germline loops: CDR1 SGHTA, CDR2 FQGTGA. The ends were cut back, 1 base at V and 4 bases at J, with 13 bases in the middle. This chain's CDR3 is CASSLKAGALTGELFF. The CDR3, as DNA: TGTGCCAGCAGCTTAAAAGCTGGGGCCCTCACCGGGGAGCTGTTTTTT.

This clone was seen only once. The rearrangement joins TRBV27 to TRBJ2-7; 9 bases are shared with TRBD1. The CDR3 runs 12 residues. V gave up 8 bases and J gave up 3 bases; unmatched junction bases: 2. Germline V gene data show CDR1 as MNHEY and CDR2 as SMNVEV (reference sequence). CDR3 nucleotide sequence: TGTGCCAGCGGGGACAGGGTCTACGAGCAGTACTTC. As protein: CASGDRVYEQYF.

The chain uses TRBV18 and TRBJ2-3; 7 nucleotides match TRBD1. The germline V gene encodes CDR1 KGHSH and CDR2 LQKENI. V was pared by 5 bases and J by 3 bases, with 5 bases of the junction left unmatched. The CDR3 is 14 residues long. The CDR3 DNA reads as TGTGCCAGCTCAGAAGGGGGCGAGACAGATACGCAGTATTTT. Translating gives CASSEGGETDTQYF.

J is TRBJ2-3 and V is TRBV21-1; TRBD1 is the table's D call and was not checked against the DNA. TRBV21-1 is an annotated pseudogene. CDR3 size: 15 residues. The CDR3 DNA reads TGTGCCAGCAGCAAAGCTGCACAGGCCACAGATACGCAGTATTTT. This gives the protein CASSKAAQATDTQYF.

The rearrangement links TRBV7-2 to TRBJ2-5, with 7 bases lining up with TRBD1. The germline V gene encodes CDR1 SGHTA and CDR2 FQGNSA. The CDR3 runs to 15 residues. The V segment lost 2 bases and the J segment 2 bases; nucleotides outside the gene matches: 5. This chain's CDR3 is CASSLNPGQQETQYF. The CDR3 DNA reads TGTGCCAGCAGCTTAAACCCGGGACAGCAAGAGACCCAGTACTTC.

The table lists this clone with a few counts. The chain is built from TRBV6-4 and TRBJ2-1; TRBD1 matches at 7 bases. Trimming at V came to 3 bases and at J to 12 bases, leaving 14 bases not matched to a gene. The CDR3 totals 15 residues. Germline V lookup: CDR1 MRHNA, CDR2 SNTAGT. CDR3 sequence: CASSEGAGGKEVQFF. In DNA, the CDR3 is TGTGCCAGCAGTGAGGGGGCAGGGGGTAAAGAGGTGCAGTTCTTC.

In regard to this clone: This specimen includes other DNA sequences encoding the same CDR3. The rearrangement uses TRBV27 and TRBJ2-3; 8 bases are a match to TRBD1. V shed 9 bases and J 2 bases; nucleotides not matched to a gene: 4. This CDR3 contains 13 residues. In germline, CDR1 is MNHEY, CDR2 SMNVEV (reference sequence). CDR3 sequence (DNA): TGTGCCAGTAGGACAGGGAACACAGATACGCAGTATTTT. Its protein product is CASRTGNTDTQYF.

The rearrangement uses TRBV18 and TRBJ2-6, with a weak D call TRBD2 (5 bases). In germline, CDR1 is KGHSH, CDR2 LQKENI. V was clipped by 6 bases and J by 3 bases, with 27 bases between them. The CDR3 is made up of 20 amino acids. The CDR3 sequence: CASSSARAPTASGGANVLTF. The CDR3 bases are TGTGCCAGCTCCTCAGCGCGGGCCCCAACCGCCTCTGGTGGGGCCAACGTCCTGACTTTC.

The table lists this clone with a few counts. The gene calls are TRBV18 and TRBJ2-7; 10 bases line up with TRBD2. The CDR3 totals 16 residues. J gave up 0 bases and V 3 bases, and 5 bases lay outside the gene matches. Germline lookup yields CDR1 KGHSH and CDR2 LQKENI. The CDR3 protein is CASSPGPSGGSYEQYF. The CDR3 bases are TGTGCCAGCTCACCTGGTCCTAGCGGGGGCTCCTACGAGCAGTACTTC.

The chain links TRBV6-5 to TRBJ1-1, with D possibly matching TRBD1 (6 bases). Trimming removed 7 bases at V and 7 bases at J, with 13 bases between. Germline CDR1 and CDR2: MNHEY and SVGAGI. The CDR3 is made up of 12 amino acids. The CDR3 DNA is TGTGCCAGCACCCCGGGGGGGCTTGAAGCTTTCTTT. Its protein product is CASTPGGLEAFF.

This sequence joins TRBV18 and TRBJ2-2, with D possibly TRBD2 on 5 matching bases. The CDR3 length is 17 residues. V shed 2 bases and J shed 6 bases, with 19 bases lying between them. Germline assignment: CDR1 KGHSH and CDR2 LQKENI. Written as DNA, the CDR3 is TGTGCCAGCTCACCAGGAGGTAGGACGGCGGGCCCCGGGGAGCTGTTTTTT. Amino acid sequence: CASSPGGRTAGPGELFF.

This rearrangement joins TRBV5-6 to TRBJ2-4, with 8 bases that match TRBD2. The trim removed 0 bases at V and 0 bases at J, leaving 8 bases unmatched. CDR3 length: 18 residues. Germline V gives CDR1 SGHDT, CDR2 YYEEEE. CDR3 residues: CASSLARTSPIAKNIQYF. CDR3 DNA: TGTGCCAGCAGCTTGGCCCGGACTAGCCCTATAGCCAAAAACATTCAGTACTTC. The full variable domain, rest sourced from reference TRBV5-6 and TRBJ2-4, is DAGVTQSPTHLIKTRGQQVTLRCSPKSGHDTVSWYQQALGQGPQFIFQYYEEEERQRGNFPDRFSGHQFPNYSSELNVNALLLGDSALYLCASSLARTSPIAKNIQYFGAGTRLSVL.

This chain uses TRBV27 with TRBJ2-4; no reliable D call. This CDR3 has 13 amino acids. Germline CDR1 is MNHEY and CDR2 is SMNVEV (reference sequence). Trimming cost V 4 bases and J 8 bases, with 12 bases left between them. The CDR3 here is CASSSNRVDIQYF. DNA for the CDR3: TGTGCCAGCAGTTCAAACAGAGTGGACATTCAGTACTTC.

The chain links TRBV7-9 to TRBJ1-1; 10 nucleotides match TRBD1. Germline V gene lookup returns CDR1 SEHNR and CDR2 FQNEAQ (reference sequence). The CDR3 totals 15 residues. J gave up 3 bases and V 3 bases, and 4 bases lay outside the gene matches. CDR3 DNA sequence: TGTGCCAGCAGCTTGCGGACAGGGGGGTACACTGAAGCTTTCTTT. Its translation is CASSLRTGGYTEAFF.

The chain carries TRBV3-1 (or the pseudogene TRBV3-2) and TRBJ2-7, with D possibly matching TRBD2 (6 bases). This CDR3 region has 15 residues. Germline V lookup: CDR1 LGHDT, CDR2 YNNKEL (reference sequence). V was trimmed by 1 base and J by 0 bases, leaving 10 bases between them. CDR3 region: CASSQAASASYEQYF. The CDR3 coding sequence is TGTGCCAGCAGCCAAGCGGCTAGCGCCTCCTACGAGCAGTACTTC.

This rearrangement joins TRBV7-3 to TRBJ2-3, with 9 nucleotides matching TRBD2. Germline V CDR1 and CDR2: SGHTA, FQGTGA. This CDR3 has 14 residues. V lost 5 bases and J lost 3; bases outside the gene matches: 3. Written as DNA, the CDR3 is TGTGCCAGCAGCCCTGGACTAGCGACAGATACGCAGTATTTT. Translated: CASSPGLATDTQYF.

The chain is built from TRBV4-3 and TRBJ2-6, with D unresolved. The CDR3 extends over 16 amino acids. CDR1 and CDR2 from the germline V gene are LGHNA and YSLEER. The V and J ends lost 0 bases and 4 bases respectively, with 10 bases between them. The CDR3 DNA sequence: TGCGCCAGCAGCCAAGATAGCAGTGCAGGGGCCAACGTCCTGACTTTC. Translated, it gives CASSQDSSAGANVLTF.